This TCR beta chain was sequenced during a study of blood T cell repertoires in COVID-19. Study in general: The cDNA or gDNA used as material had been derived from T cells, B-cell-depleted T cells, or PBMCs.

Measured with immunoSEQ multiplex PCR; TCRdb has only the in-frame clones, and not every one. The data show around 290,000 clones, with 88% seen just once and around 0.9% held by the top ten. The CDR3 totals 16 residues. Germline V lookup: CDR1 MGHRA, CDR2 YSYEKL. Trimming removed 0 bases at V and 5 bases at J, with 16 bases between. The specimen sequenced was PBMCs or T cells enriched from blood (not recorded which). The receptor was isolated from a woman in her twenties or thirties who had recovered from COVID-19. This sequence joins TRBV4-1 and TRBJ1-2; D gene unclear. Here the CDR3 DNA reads TGCGCCAGCAGCCAAGATCCAATGACAAGAAATTATGGCTACACCTTC. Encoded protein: CASSQDPMTRNYGYTF.